This T cell receptor (beta chain) appears in the sequencing data of a study of shared clonotypes between healthy human individuals. Sequencing used immunoSEQ multiplex PCR; TCRdb keeps in-frame clones, though not all of them. The repertoire includes about 490,000 clones, 79% of them detected once, and 12% sits in the top ten. A remark on this clone: The target antigen is unknown.

General observations from the study: The donor pool, a small one, limited the genetic and exposure-history diversity represented. Clonotype sharing among donors likely depends on sequencing depth. Researchers sampled only blood; tissue repertoires likely differ.

Germline V CDR1 and CDR2: SGDLS, YYNGEE. The CDR3 spans 15 residues. V gave up 0 bases and J gave up 2 bases; unmatched junction bases: 4. The receptor was isolated from a woman between 35 and 50 years old in good health. Some clones in this sample may be carry-over from other donors' samples. What was sequenced was PBMCs. The chain has TRBV9 and TRBJ2-5, with TRBD2 matching 7 bases. CDR3 in DNA: TGTGCCAGCAGCGTAGCTCTAGCGGAACAAGAGACCCAGTACTTC. Amino acids: CASSVALAEQETQYF. Looking up the rest from reference TRBV9 and TRBJ2-5 gives the full variable domain: DSGVTQTPKHLITATGQRVTLRCSPRSGDLSVYWYQQSLDQGLQFLIQYYNGEERAKGNILERFSAQQFPDLHSELNLSSLELGDSALYFCASSVALAEQETQYFGPGTRLLVL.